The clone carrying this TCR beta chain was observed a few times. This entry comes from a study of CD8 T cells in ankylosing spondylitis. Using its own MiXCR run on the 5' RACE reads, TCRdb lists one record per CDR3 protein. Found here are around 340,000 distinct CDR3 sequences, under 15% of them singletons; the top ten hold approximately 1.1%. V trimming: 7 bases; J trimming: 9 bases; junction bases outside the gene matches: 4. This CDR3 region has 12 residues. Germline CDR1 and CDR2: SNHLY and FYNNEI. The sequenced sample was blood, either unsorted or a sorted T cell fraction (not recorded which). The chain carries TRBV2 and TRBJ2-1; 9 bases fit TRBD1. This TCR derives from a male donor with ankylosing spondylitis or in good health (not recorded which). CDR3 in amino acids: CASIPDRGEQFF. The CDR3, as DNA: TGTGCCAGCATCCCGGACAGGGGTGAGCAGTTCTTC. Variable domain in full (rest from reference TRBV2 and TRBJ2-1): EPEVTQTPSHQVTQMGQEVILRCVPISNHLYFYWYRQILGQKVEFLVSFYNNEISEKSEIFDDQFSVERPDGSNFTLKIRSTKLEDSAMYFCASIPDRGEQFFGPGTRLTVL.